This T cell receptor beta chain is drawn from a study of T cell responses to AZD1222 COVID-19 vaccine. On this clone itself: Its antigen is unidentified.

Broader study findings: The study reported that nearly half of spike-specific TCRs target unmutated variant regions. Repertoires in all cases were sampled only once the peak T cell response had passed. White British donors predominated, females outnumbered males, and clonal diversity was possibly underestimated.

Assay used: immunoSEQ multiplex PCR; TCRdb lists only in-frame clones, some missing. In the table there are 150,000 or so clones, around 89% of which are singletons. The CDR3 loop spans 14 amino acids. CDR1 and CDR2 (germline): MNHEY, SVGAGI. V was shortened by 2 bases and J by 0 bases, with 7 bases between the two germline ends. This material consisted of peripheral blood, taken on day 0 of MenACWY control vaccination. This TCR came from an adult in good health. The chain uses TRBV6-5 and TRBJ1-2; D unresolved. Written as DNA, the CDR3 is TGTGCCAGCAGTTACGCCAGCCCTAACTATGGCTACACCTTC. As protein: CASSYASPNYGYTF.